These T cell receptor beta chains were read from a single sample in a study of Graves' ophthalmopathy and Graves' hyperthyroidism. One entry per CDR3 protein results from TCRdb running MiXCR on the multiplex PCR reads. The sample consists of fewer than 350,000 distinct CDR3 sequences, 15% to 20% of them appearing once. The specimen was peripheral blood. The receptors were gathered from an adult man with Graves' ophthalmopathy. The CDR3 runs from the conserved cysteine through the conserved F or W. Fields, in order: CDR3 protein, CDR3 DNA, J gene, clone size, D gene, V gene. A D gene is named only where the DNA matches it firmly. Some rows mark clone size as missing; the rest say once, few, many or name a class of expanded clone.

CDR3: CASSLRRGHQPQHF
DNA: TGTGCCAGCAGTTTACGGAGGGGGCATCAGCCCCAGCATTTT
J: TRBJ1-5
size: many
D: TRBD1
V: TRBV27

CDR3: CSATSGQGPHEQYF
DNA: TGCAGTGCCACATCGGGACAGGGGCCCCACGAGCAGTACTTC
J: TRBJ2-7
size: many
D: TRBD1
V: TRBV20-1

CDR3: CASSLTPGTRVPPEQYF
DNA: TGTGCCAGCAGCTTAACACCCGGGACTAGGGTTCCTCCCGAGCAGTACTTC
J: TRBJ2-7
size: many
D: TRBD2
V: TRBV7-3

CDR3: CASSQEGAGGNSPLHF
DNA: TGTGCCAGCAGCCAAGAAGGGGCAGGGGGGAATTCACCCCTCCACTTT
J: TRBJ1-6
size: many
D: TRBD1
V: TRBV4-2

CDR3: CSVKSQGVNQPQHF
DNA: TGCAGCGTGAAGAGTCAGGGTGTCAATCAGCCCCAGCATTTT
J: TRBJ1-5
size: many
D: .
V: TRBV29-1

CDR3: CSASGISYEQYF
DNA: TGCAGTGCTAGTGGCATCTCCTACGAGCAGTACTTC
J: TRBJ2-7
size: many
D: .
V: TRBV20-1

CDR3: CASSVRGWDSPLHF
DNA: TGTGCCAGCAGTGTCCGGGGGTGGGATTCACCCCTCCACTTT
J: TRBJ1-6
size: many
D: .
V: TRBV6-1

CDR3: CATSEGIPGDGYTF
DNA: TGTGCCACCAGTGAAGGAATCCCGGGGGATGGCTACACCTTC
J: TRBJ1-2
size: many
D: .
V: TRBV24-1

CDR3: CAWSEVTDTQYF
DNA: TGTGCCTGGAGTGAGGTCACAGATACGCAGTATTTT
J: TRBJ2-3
size: few
D: .
V: TRBV30

CDR3: CASRHGGAGGLQETQYF
DNA: TGTGCCAGCAGACATGGGGGAGCAGGGGGACTACAAGAGACCCAGTACTTC
J: TRBJ2-5
size: many
D: .
V: TRBV6-1

CDR3: CASSEMGGAYGYTF
DNA: TGTGCCAGCAGTGAAATGGGGGGGGCCTATGGCTACACCTTC
J: TRBJ1-2
size: many
D: .
V: TRBV6-1

CDR3: CASSIGPQAGNTEAFF
DNA: TGTGCCAGTAGTATCGGGCCTCAGGCGGGGAACACTGAAGCTTTCTTT
J: TRBJ1-1
size: many
D: .
V: TRBV19

CDR3: CASSRTDSLNTEAFF
DNA: TGTGCCAGTAGTCGTACGGACAGTTTGAACACTGAAGCTTTCTTT
J: TRBJ1-1
size: many
D: .
V: TRBV19

CDR3: CASSLVGEETQYF
DNA: TGTGCCAGCAGCTTAGTGGGGGAAGAGACCCAGTACTTC
J: TRBJ2-5
size: many
D: .
V: TRBV7-9

CDR3: CASSFRAEFYSGANVLTF
DNA: TGTGCCAGCAGTTTTCGGGCAGAATTTTACTCTGGGGCCAACGTCCTGACTTTC
J: TRBJ2-6
size: many
D: .
V: TRBV27

CDR3: CATSDTRRNQETQYF
DNA: TGTGCCACCAGTGATACTCGCCGGAACCAAGAGACCCAGTACTTC
J: TRBJ2-5
size: many
D: .
V: TRBV24-1

CDR3: CATSRTGGSGANVLTF
DNA: TGTGCCACCAGCAGGACAGGGGGCTCTGGGGCCAACGTCCTGACTTTC
J: TRBJ2-6
size: many
D: TRBD1
V: TRBV15

CDR3: CASSVDIPYQETQYF
DNA: TGTGCCAGCAGCGTGGACATACCGTACCAAGAGACCCAGTACTTC
J: TRBJ2-5
size: .
D: .
V: TRBV6-1

CDR3: CSAGLAGTDTQYF
DNA: TGCAGTGCTGGACTAGCAGGCACAGATACGCAGTATTTT
J: TRBJ2-3
size: many
D: TRBD2
V: TRBV20-1